This T cell receptor (beta chain) was captured in a study of a mutant IDH1 vaccine in newly diagnosed glioma. Study summary: The first vaccination came 4-6 weeks after radiotherapy alone, or with temozolomide cycles. Participants attended visit V12, the safety follow-up, at week 35, and then attended visit V13 at week 47. Treatment recipients were about 62% male and about 40% female, and their mean age was around 40 years. Patients got radiotherapy, temozolomide, or both beforehand, and most got both.

Stated time point: week 35, safety follow-up. Mutant IDH1 20-mer peptide, at 300 ug, made up each vaccine dose, with topical imiquimod. The CDR3 has 12 amino acids. The V end was cut by 5 bases, the J end by 8 bases, with 13 bases between. Germline V gene data show CDR1 as MDHEN and CDR2 as SYDVKM. Only in-frame clones appear in the TCRdb table, and some are missing; sequencing was by immunoSEQ multiplex PCR. The sample carries over 35,000 clones, around 83% recorded once. To note about this clone: Its antigen remains unidentified.

The clonotype comes from a woman aged 50 to 60 with glioma. J is TRBJ2-7 and V is TRBV28; D is possibly TRBD1 or TRBD2 (5 bases each). Material: PBMCs, obtained from a glioma patient whose treatment included an IDH1 peptide vaccine. The DNA for the CDR3 is TGTGCCAGCAGTCGGGACCCCCAAAAGCAGTACTTC. The encoded protein is CASSRDPQKQYF.